Presented here are 14 T cell receptor beta chains from one specimen sequenced in a study of PD-1 blockade in mismatch repair-deficient tumors (dated by TCRdb to 2016 to 2017). The library was built by means of the immunoSEQ multiplex PCR assay. This immuneACCESS table, as held by TCRdb, lists in-frame sequences with V and J called but not all clones. Of the missing ones, under half trace to an unresolved V gene in checked studies; the others have no known cause. The table for this sample lists about 51,000 clones; around 80% of them were counted only once. The top ten clones comprise 2.5% to 4% of the sample. The sample here was peripheral blood, taken 4 weeks after starting pembrolizumab. All receptors come from an adult with mismatch repair-deficient cancer.

This clone was observed a few times. The chain combines TRBV19 with TRBJ1-3; 7 bases agree with TRBD1. V was pared by 9 bases and J by 3 bases, with 5 bases of the junction left unmatched. Per the germline V gene, CDR1 is LNHDA and CDR2 is SQIVND (reference sequence). The CDR3 has 13 residues. The chain's CDR3 is CARTDRLGNTIYF. CDR3 in DNA: TGTGCCAGGACGGACAGGCTTGGAAACACCATATATTTT. The entire variable domain, with the rest obtained from reference TRBV19 and TRBJ1-3, is as follows: DGGITQSPKYLFRKEGQNVTLSCEQNLNHDAMYWYRQDPGQGLRLIYYSQIVNDFQKGDIAEGYSVSREKKESFPLTVTSAQKNPTAFYLCARTDRLGNTIYFGEGSWLTVV.

This sequence joins TRBV6-6 and TRBJ1-2; no definite D call. The CDR3 length is 11 residues. CDR1 and CDR2 (germline): MNHNY, SVGAGI (reference sequence). V was pared by 5 bases and J by 5 bases, with 6 bases between. The CDR3 protein is CASSVKYGYTF. CDR3 bases: TGTGCCAGCAGTGTCAAATATGGCTACACCTTC.

The chain uses TRBV30 and TRBJ1-1, with D possibly being TRBD1 (6 bases). CDR1 and CDR2 (germline): GTSNPN, SVGIG (reference sequence). The V end was cut by 0 bases, the J end by 5 bases, with 10 bases between. The CDR3 has 13 residues. In nucleotides, the CDR3 is TGTGCCTGGAGTGTCGACAGGAAAACTGAAGCTTTCTTT. It specifies CAWSVDRKTEAFF.

The V call is TRBV27, the J call TRBJ1-4, with 10 bases identical to TRBD1. The CDR3 spans 17 residues. The junction had 2 bases not matched to a gene; V was cut back by 1 base and J by 0 bases. CDR1 and CDR2 from the germline V gene are MNHEY and SMNVEV (reference sequence). CDR3 nucleotides: TGTGCCAGCAGTTTATGGACAGGGGGTGCAACTAATGAAAAACTGTTTTTT. Its protein is CASSLWTGGATNEKLFF.

This sequence joins TRBV30 and TRBJ1-5, with 8 nucleotides matching TRBD1. The CDR3 spans 14 residues. V was pared by 3 bases and J by 4 bases, with 5 bases of the junction left unmatched. Germline V gene data show CDR1 as GTSNPN and CDR2 as SVGIG (reference sequence). As DNA, the CDR3 is TGTGCCTGGAGCCAGGGGGCACGTAATCAGCCCCAGCATTTT. Translation gives CAWSQGARNQPQHF.

The chain combines TRBV10-3 with TRBJ2-3; 7 bases agree with TRBD2. CDR1 and CDR2 (germline): ENHRY, SYGVKD. The junction had 0 bases not matched to a gene; V was cut back by 5 bases and J by 1 base. CDR3 length equals 13 residues. CDR3 sequence (DNA): TGTGCCATCAGTACTAGCGGCACAGATACGCAGTATTTT. Its translation is CAISTSGTDTQYF.

This clone was counted a single time. The chain recombines TRBV7-6 with TRBJ2-7, with a weak D call TRBD2 (6 bases). The CDR3 covers 15 residues. CDR1 and CDR2 from the germline V gene are SGHVS and FNYEAQ. V lost 5 bases, J lost 5 bases, and 19 bases lay in between. This CDR3 is CASSASSRWGDEQYF. CDR3 coding DNA: TGTGCCAGCAGCGCGAGTAGCAGGTGGGGGGACGAGCAGTACTTC.

The J gene is TRBJ2-5, the V gene TRBV11-3, with a weak D call TRBD2 (6 bases). V shed 3 bases and J shed 3 bases, with 11 bases lying between them. The CDR3 extends over 14 amino acids. Germline V gene sequence: CDR1 SGHNT, CDR2 YENEEA. The CDR3 is CASSFFGGEETQYF. Written as DNA, the CDR3 is TGTGCCAGCAGCTTCTTCGGGGGAGAAGAGACCCAGTACTTC.

The rearrangement uses TRBV2 and TRBJ2-2; D is perhaps TRBD2 (6 bases). The CDR3 covers 13 residues. Germline loops: CDR1 SNHLY, CDR2 FYNNEI. V dropped 10 bases and J dropped 5 bases, with 14 bases sitting between them. This CDR3 reads CATGSSWTGELFF. CDR3 nucleotide sequence: TGTGCCACCGGGAGCTCGTGGACCGGGGAGCTGTTTTTT. Full variable domain (outside the CDR3, taken from reference TRBV2 and TRBJ2-2): EPEVTQTPSHQVTQMGQEVILRCVPISNHLYFYWYRQILGQKVEFLVSFYNNEISEKSEIFDDQFSVERPDGSNFTLKIRSTKLEDSAMYFCATGSSWTGELFFGEGSRLTVL.

The CDR3 DNA reads TGTGCCAGCAGTATCGTCGGTGGGAACACTGAAGCTTTCTTT. Its translation: CASSIVGGNTEAFF. The V gene is TRBV6-6, the J gene TRBJ1-1; D remains ambiguous. V lost 5 bases to trimming and J lost 1 base, with 11 bases between them. This CDR3 contains 14 residues. The germline V gene encodes CDR1 MNHNY and CDR2 SVGAGI (reference sequence).

J is TRBJ2-7 and V is TRBV15, with 7 bases aligning to TRBD2. The germline gives CDR1 LNHNV, CDR2 YYDKDF (reference sequence). With V trimmed by 1 base and J by 2 bases, 2 bases remained unmatched. This CDR3 comprises 14 residues. CDR3 region: CATSRAGTTYEQYF. CDR3 in DNA: TGTGCCACCAGCAGAGCCGGGACTACCTACGAGCAGTACTTC. Looking up the rest from reference TRBV15 and TRBJ2-7 gives the full variable domain: DAMVIQNPRYQVTQFGKPVTLSCSQTLNHNVMYWYQQKSSQAPKLLFHYYDKDFNNEADTPDNFQSRRPNTSFCFLDIRSPGLGDTAMYLCATSRAGTTYEQYFGPGTRLTVT.

The J gene is TRBJ2-7, the V gene TRBV27; maybe TRBD1 (6 bases). The germline V and J ends were trimmed by 4 bases and 6 bases, with 13 bases remaining between them. Germline V gene lookup returns CDR1 MNHEY and CDR2 SMNVEV (reference sequence). This CDR3 is 13 amino acids long. Here the CDR3 reads CASSYPGAREQYF. CDR3 DNA: TGTGCCAGCAGTTATCCAGGGGCGCGCGAGCAGTACTTC.

The rearrangement uses TRBV19 and TRBJ2-5; 12 bases are shared with TRBD2. Losses at the gene ends were 0 bases for V and 5 bases for J; bases not matched to a gene: 7. This CDR3 has 17 amino acids. CDR1 is LNHDA, CDR2 SQIVND, per germline (reference sequence). The CDR3 DNA is TGTGCCAGTAGTATAGATGCTAGCGGGAGGGCTGGTGAGACCCAGTACTTC. This translates into CASSIDASGRAGETQYF.

This chain connects TRBV7-9 to TRBJ2-1; 13 bases fit TRBD2. The CDR3 loop spans 17 amino acids. Germline-derived CDR1 and CDR2 are SEHNR and FQNEAQ (reference sequence). The J segment lost 3 bases and the V segment lost 5 bases, leaving 7 bases of the junction unmatched. In DNA, the CDR3 is TGTGCCAGCAGCCTCACCGGGACTAGCGGGAACTACAATGAGCAGTTCTTC. Translated: CASSLTGTSGNYNEQFF. The variable domain in full, with the rest retrieved from reference TRBV7-9 and TRBJ2-1, is DTGVSQNPRHKITKRGQNVTFRCDPISEHNRLYWYRQTLGQGPEFLTYFQNEAQLEKSRLLSDRFSAERPKGSFSTLEIQRTEQGDSAMYLCASSLTGTSGNYNEQFFGPGTRLTVL.